This T cell receptor beta chain was recorded in a study of T cells in Graves' hyperthyroidism and ophthalmopathy. General study findings and limits: Ophthalmopathy was model-predicted a median around 6.1 months pre-onset. Clonotypes that were expanded in thyroid above 0.001 mostly appeared in blood too.

Regarding this clonotype: No antigen is known for it. The germline gene is not matched at one end of the junction; a read error may be the cause.

Researchers amplified the TCR beta CDR3 regions from RNA transcripts. The HTBI primer set was used in a first-round RT-PCR of the TCR CDR3. TCRdb re-analysed the multiplex PCR reads in MiXCR, keeping a single row per CDR3 protein. The sample contains a few hundred thousand distinct CDR3 sequences, roughly 50% of which appear only once. It was uncontrolled infection, other autoimmune disease, pregnancy or lactation that excluded patients. Germline CDR1 reads MRHNA; CDR2 reads SNTAGT. This CDR3 has 12 residues. This sequence was found in a woman aged 18-29 years with Graves' hyperthyroidism. The sequenced sample consisted of peripheral blood or thyroid tissue (not recorded which). The chain couples TRBV6-4 to TRBJ2-7; TRBD2 might be the D (6 bases). The CDR3 DNA reads TGTGCCATCGGCTCTAGCGCCCACGAGCAGCACTTC. Protein: CAIGSSAHEQHF.